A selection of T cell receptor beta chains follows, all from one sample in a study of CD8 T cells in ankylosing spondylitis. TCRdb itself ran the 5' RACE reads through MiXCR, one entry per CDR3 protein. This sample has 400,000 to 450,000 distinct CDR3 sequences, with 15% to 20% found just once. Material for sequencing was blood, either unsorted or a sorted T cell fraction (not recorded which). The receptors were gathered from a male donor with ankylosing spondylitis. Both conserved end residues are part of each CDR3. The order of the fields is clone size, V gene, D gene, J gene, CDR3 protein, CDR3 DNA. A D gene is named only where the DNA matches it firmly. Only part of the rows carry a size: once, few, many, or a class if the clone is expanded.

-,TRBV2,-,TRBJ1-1,CASTKEGFKAEAFF,TGTGCCAGCACAAAGGAGGGATTTAAGGCTGAAGCTTTCTTT
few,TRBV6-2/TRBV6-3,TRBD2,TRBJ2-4,CASSYSSGGRKNIQYF,TGTGCCAGCAGTTACTCTAGCGGGGGCCGTAAAAACATTCAGTACTTC
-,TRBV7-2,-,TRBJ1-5,CASSSYRSEGPQHF,TGTGCCAGCAGCTCTTACAGGAGTGAGGGGCCCCAGCATTTT
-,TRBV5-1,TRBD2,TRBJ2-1,CASRRFIAGEQFF,TGCGCCAGCAGAAGGTTCATAGCGGGTGAGCAGTTCTTC
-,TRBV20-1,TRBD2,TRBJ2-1,CSAPGLAGGNEQFF,TGCAGTGCCCCGGGACTAGCGGGAGGAAATGAGCAGTTCTTC
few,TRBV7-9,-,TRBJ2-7,CASSPSPYEQYF,TGTGCCAGCAGCCCGAGCCCCTACGAGCAGTACTTC
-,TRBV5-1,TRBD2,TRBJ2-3,CASSLALRGGLLGDTQYF,TGCGCCAGCAGCTTGGCCCTGCGGGGGGGCCTGCTTGGAGATACGCAGTATTTT
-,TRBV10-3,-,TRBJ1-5,CAISLGGNTQGQPQHF,TGTGCCATCAGTCTCGGAGGGAATACCCAGGGTCAGCCCCAGCATTTT
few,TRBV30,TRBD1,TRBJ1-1,CASQGVKNTEAFF,TGTGCCTCTCAGGGGGTAAAGAACACTGAAGCTTTCTTT
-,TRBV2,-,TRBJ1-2,CASSEGGGYGYTF,TGTGCCAGCAGTGAAGGGGGTGGCTATGGCTACACCTTC
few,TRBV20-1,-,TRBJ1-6,CSARDTGSSPLHF,TGCAGTGCTAGAGATACAGGGAGTTCACCCCTCCACTTT
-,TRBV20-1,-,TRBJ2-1,CSAPGEGPYNEQFF,TGCAGTGCCCCAGGGGAGGGCCCGTACAATGAGCAGTTCTTC
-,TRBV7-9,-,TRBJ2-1,CASSSTVRSEQFF,TGTGCCAGCAGCTCAACCGTGAGGTCTGAGCAGTTCTTC
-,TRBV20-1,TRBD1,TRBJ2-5,CSAQGQYQETQYF,TGCAGTGCTCAGGGACAGTACCAAGAGACCCAGTACTTC
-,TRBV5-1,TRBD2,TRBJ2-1,CASCASGGNYNEQFF,TGCGCCAGCTGCGCAAGCGGGGGCAACTACAATGAGCAGTTCTTC
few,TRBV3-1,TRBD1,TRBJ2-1,CASSPRDRGGNEQFF,TGTGCCAGCAGCCCCCGGGACAGGGGCGGGAATGAGCAGTTCTTC
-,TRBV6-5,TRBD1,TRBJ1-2,CASSYSRGQNYGYTF,TGTGCCAGCAGTTACTCGAGGGGACAGAACTATGGCTACACCTTC
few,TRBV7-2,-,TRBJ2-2,CASSLVSGTAGELFF,TGTGCCAGCAGCTTAGTTAGTGGCACAGCCGGGGAGCTGTTTTTT
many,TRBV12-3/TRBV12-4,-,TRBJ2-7,CASSLFGAGLSYEQYF,TGTGCCAGCAGTTTATTTGGCGCAGGCCTCTCCTACGAGCAGTACTTC
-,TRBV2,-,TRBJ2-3,CASSDEGGKGTQYF,TGTGCCAGCAGTGACGAGGGGGGTAAGGGTACGCAGTATTTT
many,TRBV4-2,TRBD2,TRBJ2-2,CASSQVLAGGLPGELFF,TGTGCCAGCAGCCAAGTACTAGCGGGAGGGCTGCCCGGGGAGCTGTTTTTT
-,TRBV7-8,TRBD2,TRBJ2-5,CAGSSGRSQETQYF,TGTGCCGGTTCGAGCGGGAGGTCCCAAGAGACCCAGTACTTC
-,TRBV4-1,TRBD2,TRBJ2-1,CASSQWTSGSKDEQFF,TGCGCCAGCAGCCAATGGACTAGCGGGAGTAAGGATGAGCAGTTCTTC
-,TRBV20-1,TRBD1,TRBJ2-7,CSARDLGQGRFEQYF,TGCAGTGCTAGAGATTTGGGACAGGGTCGATTCGAGCAGTACTTC
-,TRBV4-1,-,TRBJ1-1,CASSHPIARVRGNTEAFF,TGCGCCAGCAGCCACCCCATCGCCCGGGTGAGGGGTAACACTGAAGCTTTCTTT
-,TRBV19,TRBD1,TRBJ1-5,CASSGRTGGRQPQHF,TGTGCCAGTAGTGGAAGGACAGGGGGCCGACAGCCCCAGCATTTT
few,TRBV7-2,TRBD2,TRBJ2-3,CASSQTSGNTDTQYF,TGTGCCAGCAGCCAAACTAGCGGGAACACAGATACGCAGTATTTT
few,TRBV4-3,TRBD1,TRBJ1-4,CASSPRTGGSGKLFF,TGCGCCAGCAGCCCCCGGACAGGGGGAAGCGGAAAACTGTTTTTT
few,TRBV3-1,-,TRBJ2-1,CASSQGFQSGEQFF,TGTGCCAGCAGCCAAGGGTTCCAGTCTGGTGAGCAGTTCTTC
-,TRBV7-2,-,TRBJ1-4,CASSQAGLANEKLFF,TGTGCCAGCAGCCAAGCGGGGCTGGCTAATGAAAAACTGTTTTTT
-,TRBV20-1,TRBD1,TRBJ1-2,CSARDRSGGDYGYTF,TGCAGTGCTAGAGACCGGTCAGGGGGAGACTATGGCTACACCTTC